A selection of T cell receptor beta chains follows, all from one sample in a study of siplizumab effects on memory and regulatory T cells. Generated by immunoSEQ multiplex PCR, the TCRdb table keeps only in-frame clones and is missing some. Of under 95,000 clones in the sample, nearly 95% were seen once. Sequencing input: non-Treg CD4+ T cells sorted from blood. These receptors came from a human donor in good health. CDR3s include the opening cysteine and the closing phenylalanine or tryptophan. D genes are given only for firm matches.

D gene: -
J gene: TRBJ2-1
V gene: TRBV7-9
CDR3 DNA: TGTGCCAGCAGCCTCAGGGACACCGACAATGAGCAGTTCTTC
CDR3 protein: CASSLRDTDNEQFF

D gene: TRBD1
J gene: TRBJ2-7
V gene: TRBV11-2
CDR3 DNA: TGTGCCAGCAGCTTAGATCGGGGGACAGGCCTCACGGAGCAGTACTTC
CDR3 protein: CASSLDRGTGLTEQYF

D gene: -
J gene: TRBJ1-1
V gene: TRBV30
CDR3 DNA: TGTGCTCTCGTACGCGGGGGCGCCGGTGAAGCTTTCTTT
CDR3 protein: CALVRGGAGEAFF

D gene: -
J gene: TRBJ1-2
V gene: TRBV19
CDR3 DNA: TGTGCCAGTAGTACCCTTGACTCCTTCACTAACTATGGCTACACCTTC
CDR3 protein: CASSTLDSFTNYGYTF

D gene: -
J gene: TRBJ1-2
V gene: TRBV6-1
CDR3 DNA: TGTGCCAGCAGTGAATCGACCGCTTCCTCGTATGGCTACACCTTC
CDR3 protein: CASSESTASSYGYTF

D gene: -
J gene: TRBJ1-6
V gene: TRBV7-9
CDR3 DNA: TGTGCCAGCAGCCCCGACAGGTTCCCTCGAAATTCACCCCTCCACTTT
CDR3 protein: CASSPDRFPRNSPLHF

D gene: -
J gene: TRBJ1-6
V gene: TRBV5-1
CDR3 DNA: TGCGCCAGCAGCTTTCTGGACGGCGGAAATTCACCCCTCCACTTT
CDR3 protein: CASSFLDGGNSPLHF

D gene: -
J gene: TRBJ1-2
V gene: TRBV7-9
CDR3 DNA: TGTGCCAGCAGCTTAGTTTCTAGTGGGGGTAACTATGGCTACACCTTC
CDR3 protein: CASSLVSSGGNYGYTF

D gene: -
J gene: TRBJ1-2
V gene: TRBV5-1
CDR3 DNA: TGCGCCAGCAGCTTGGCAGGGGTGAGCTATGGCTACACCTTC
CDR3 protein: CASSLAGVSYGYTF

D gene: -
J gene: TRBJ1-4
V gene: TRBV30
CDR3 DNA: TGTGCCTGGAACCCCGGGAGGGTAGGGGAAAAACTGTTTTTT
CDR3 protein: CAWNPGRVGEKLFF